This record concerns one TCR beta chain sequence. This sample was taken from a study of control samples from healthy donors and cancer patients. The table came from immunoSEQ multiplex PCR; TCRdb's copy has only in-frame clones and leaves some out. Seen here are more than 95,000 clones, approximately 83% observed once, and the top ten hold roughly 13%. The material sequenced was blood. The sequence derives from a woman aged 45-65 years in good health.

The CDR3 here is CASSLARTNTEAFF. The CDR3 DNA sequence: TGTGCCAGCAGCTTGGCCAGAACGAACACTGAAGCTTTCTTT. The chain has TRBV5-4 and TRBJ1-1; D gene ambiguous. Trimming removed 0 bases from V and 1 base from J, with 7 bases in between. The CDR3 runs 14 residues. CDR1 is SGHNT, CDR2 YYREEE, per germline (reference sequence).